Each of the 18 T cell receptor beta chains below was sequenced from the same sample in a study of regulatory T cells in long-lasting Graves disease. As to time point: newly diagnosed GD, antithyroid drugs for less than 3 months. Generation of the TCR library employed RNA extracted from PBMCs. According to the study, TCR beta libraries were built with iRepertoire HTBI primers and CDR3-region Arm-PCR. TCRdb re-called the multiplex PCR reads with MiXCR, one entry per CDR3 protein. The sample gives 300,000 to 400,000 distinct CDR3 sequences, roughly a sixth of which show up once; around a fifth is in the top ten. Specimen: peripheral blood mononuclear cells (PBMCs), collected at new diagnosis, from a patient treated with antithyroid drugs. These receptors all stem from a female donor with Graves disease.

This clonotype was counted ten times or more. The genes are TRBV6-1 and TRBJ1-2, with a possible D match to TRBD1 (5 bases). Trimming removed 6 bases at V and 7 bases at J, with 21 bases between. The CDR3 totals 15 residues. Germline V gene sequence: CDR1 MNHNS, CDR2 SASEGT. CDR3 nucleotide sequence: TGTGCCAGCAGGGAAATCACAGGAGCGTCCGCTGGCTACACCTTC. This codes for CASREITGASAGYTF.

This clonotype was observed at least ten times. The chain recombines TRBV12-3 or TRBV12-4 with TRBJ2-2, with TRBD1 matching over 11 bases. The junction had 8 bases not matched to a gene; V was cut back by 4 bases and J by 7 bases. This CDR3 is built from 16 residues. The CDR3 DNA reads as TGTGCCAGCAGTTCCGGGACAGGGGGGGGATACGGGGAGCTGTTTTTT. It translates to CASSSGTGGGYGELFF.

The chain couples TRBV5-4 to TRBJ2-3, with 8 bases identical to TRBD1. Germline assignment: CDR1 SGHNT and CDR2 YYREEE (reference sequence). This CDR3 region has 15 residues. V lost 4 bases, J lost 3 bases, and 7 bases stayed unmatched. The CDR3 DNA reads TGTGCCAGCAGCCCTGGGACAGGTATAACAGATACGCAGTATTTT. Translated: CASSPGTGITDTQYF.

This clonotype was seen at least ten times. J is TRBJ2-7 and V is TRBV7-8; no firm D call. The germline V gene has CDR1 SGHVS and CDR2 FQNEAQ. The CDR3 has 13 amino acids. With 5 bases removed from V and 3 bases from J, the gap between germline ends came to 11 bases. CDR3 nucleotide sequence: TGTGCCAGCAGCCAACCTGAAGGCTACGAGCAGTACTTC. Translation: CASSQPEGYEQYF.

CDR3 sequence: CASSEFRGGEGRYTF. For the CDR3, the DNA is TGTGCCAGCAGTGAATTTCGCGGGGGGGAAGGACGCTACACCTTC. The chain employs TRBV25-1 and TRBJ1-2; possibly TRBD1 for D (5 bases). The CDR3 is 15 amino acids. Germline V gene data show CDR1 as MGHDK and CDR2 as SYGVNS. V shed 1 base and J shed 9 bases, with 18 bases lying between them.

This clonotype was seen many times. V is TRBV4-3 and J is TRBJ2-2; perhaps TRBD1 as D (6 bases). V lost 1 base and J 13 bases, leaving 19 bases between the germline ends. The germline CDR1 and CDR2 sequences are LGHNA and YSLEER. The CDR3 sequence is 15 residues long. CDR3 residues: CASSQAPDSNRALFF. CDR3 coding DNA: TGCGCCAGCAGCCAAGCCCCGGACAGTAACCGGGCGCTGTTTTTT.

This clonotype was seen many times. The J gene is TRBJ1-1, the V gene TRBV4-1; D possibly corresponds to TRBD1 (5 bases). The ends were cut back, 4 bases at V and 6 bases at J, with 15 bases in the middle. CDR1 MGHRA and CDR2 YSYEKL come from the germline V gene. The CDR3 has 14 residues. The CDR3 DNA reads TGCGCCAGCAGCCGAATGTCCGGGACCTCTGAAGCTTTCTTT. It codes for CASSRMSGTSEAFF.

This clonotype was recorded many times. The rearrangement uses TRBV28 and TRBJ1-2; tentative D call: TRBD1 (5 bases). The V gene lost 3 bases and the J gene lost 4 bases, with 15 bases spanning the gap. CDR1 and CDR2 (germline): MDHEN, SYDVKM. CDR3 length: 15 amino acids. The CDR3 spells CASSFRGRQIYGYTF. The CDR3 DNA reads as TGTGCCAGCAGTTTCCGGGGACGGCAGATCTATGGCTACACCTTC.

This clonotype was seen many times. V and J are TRBV11-2 and TRBJ1-5; D not certain. Trimming took off 5 bases at V and 0 bases at J, with 11 bases between the two ends. The CDR3 has 15 amino acids. The germline CDR1 and CDR2 sequences are SGHAT and FQNNGV. CDR3 nucleotide sequence: TGTGCCAGCAGCCGCGGGGATTATAGCAATCAGCCCCAGCATTTT. As protein: CASSRGDYSNQPQHF.

The chain combines TRBV4-3 with TRBJ2-1; D is perhaps TRBD1 (5 bases). This CDR3 spans 14 amino acids. V dropped 3 bases and J dropped 10 bases, with 16 bases sitting between them. Germline V gene sequence: CDR1 LGHNA, CDR2 YSLEER. CDR3 loop: CASSHGAGKGEQFF. In DNA form, the CDR3 reads TGCGCCAGCAGCCACGGCGCCGGCAAGGGGGAGCAGTTCTTC.

The chain carries TRBV11-2 and TRBJ2-3; 7 bases line up with TRBD1. The CDR3 sequence is 14 residues long. The V segment lost 6 bases and the J segment 2 bases; nucleotides outside the gene matches: 5. Germline CDR1 is SGHAT and CDR2 is FQNNGV. CDR3 amino acids: CASSRTGYTDTQYF. The CDR3 nucleotides are TGTGCCAGCAGTCGGACAGGCTACACAGATACGCAGTATTTT.

V and J are TRBV28 and TRBJ2-1; 13 bases agree with TRBD2. The CDR3 extends over 17 amino acids. Trimming at V came to 11 bases and at J to 0 bases, leaving 10 bases not matched to a gene. Germline assignment: CDR1 MDHEN and CDR2 SYDVKM. CDR3 amino acids: CASSGTSGVSSYNEQFF. The CDR3 DNA reads as TGTGCCTCATCCGGGACTAGCGGGGTGAGCTCCTACAATGAGCAGTTCTTC.

The chain employs TRBV5-1 and TRBJ2-7, with 9 bases matching TRBD1. Per germline, CDR1 SGHRS and CDR2 YFSETQ. This CDR3 is built from 15 residues. The J segment lost 4 bases and the V segment lost 0 bases, leaving 5 bases of the junction unmatched. The CDR3 DNA follows: TGCGCCAGCAGCTTGGGTGGGACAGGGAAGTACGAGCAGTACTTC. It yields the protein CASSLGGTGKYEQYF.

This clonotype was detected many times. The gene calls are TRBV28 and TRBJ2-5, with 11 bases that match TRBD1. Trimming cost V 1 base and J 3 bases; bases outside gene matches: 7. This CDR3 spans 17 amino acids. Germline CDR1 reads MDHEN; CDR2 reads SYDVKM. The CDR3 region is CASSLSGQGAGKETQYF. The CDR3 DNA reads TGTGCCAGCAGTTTATCCGGACAGGGGGCAGGGAAAGAGACCCAGTACTTC. Full variable domain (missing parts from reference TRBV28 and TRBJ2-5): DVKVTQSSRYLVKRTGEKVFLECVQDMDHENMFWYRQDPGLGLRLIYFSYDVKMKEKGDIPEGYSVSREKKERFSLILESASTNQTSMYLCASSLSGQGAGKETQYFGPGTRLLVL.

This clonotype was detected a few times. This chain uses TRBV7-6 with TRBJ1-4; 8 positions match TRBD1. The CDR3 is 14 residues long. Looked up from germline, CDR1 is SGHVS and CDR2 is FNYEAQ. Trimming at V came to 5 bases and at J to 10 bases, leaving 9 bases not matched to a gene. DNA for the CDR3: TGTGCCAGCAGCCCCATGGACAGGGTTGGAAAACTGTTTTTT. Translated: CASSPMDRVGKLFF.

This clonotype occurred many times. V and J are TRBV20-1 and TRBJ2-7; D might be TRBD2 (6 bases). The germline CDR1 and CDR2 sequences are DFQATT and SNEGSKA (reference sequence). V shed 3 bases and J shed 0 bases, with 21 bases lying between them. CDR3 length equals 17 residues. CDR3 loop: CSARFGGVAGFSYEQYF. For the CDR3, the DNA is TGCAGTGCTAGGTTTGGCGGGGTCGCTGGGTTCTCCTACGAGCAGTACTTC.

This rearrangement joins TRBV19 to TRBJ2-3; TRBD1 might be the D (6 bases). The CDR3 is made up of 14 amino acids. From germline, CDR1 is LNHDA and CDR2 SQIVND (reference sequence). The V gene lost 6 bases and the J gene lost 0 bases, with 10 bases spanning the gap. CDR3 residues: CASRKGGSTDTQYF. The CDR3 DNA sequence: TGTGCCAGTAGAAAAGGGGGAAGCACAGATACGCAGTATTTT.

On this clonotype: A read error is likely, as this CDR3 ends without the conserved phenylalanine or tryptophan. This rearrangement joins TRBV3-1 to TRBJ1-1, with 7 bases lining up with TRBD1. J gave up 1 base and V 5 bases, and 1 base lay outside the gene matches. The CDR3 has 13 residues. CDR1 and CDR2 (germline): LGHDT, YNNKEL (reference sequence). As DNA, the CDR3 is TGTGCCAGCAGCTACAGGGGGAACACTGAAGCTTTCTAT. It encodes CASSYRGNTEAFY.